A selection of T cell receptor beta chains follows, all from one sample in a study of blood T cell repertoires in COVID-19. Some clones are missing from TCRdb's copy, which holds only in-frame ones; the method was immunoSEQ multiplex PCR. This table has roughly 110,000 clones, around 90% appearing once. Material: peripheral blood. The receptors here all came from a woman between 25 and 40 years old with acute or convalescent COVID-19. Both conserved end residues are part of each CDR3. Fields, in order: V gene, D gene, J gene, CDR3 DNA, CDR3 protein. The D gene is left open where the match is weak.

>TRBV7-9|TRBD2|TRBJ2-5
TGTGCCAGCAGCTCAGAGGGCGGGAGGGCCAGATCAGAGACCCAGTACTTC
CASSSEGGRARSETQYF
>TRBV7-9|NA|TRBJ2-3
TGTGCCAGCAGCTCTACAGATACGCAGTATTTT
CASSSTDTQYF
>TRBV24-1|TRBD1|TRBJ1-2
TGTGCCACCAGTGGCCCGGACAGGGGGGACTATGGCTACACCTTC
CATSGPDRGDYGYTF
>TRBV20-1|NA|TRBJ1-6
TGCAGTGCTAGTCCTATATCCAACTCCTATAATTCACCCCTCCACTTT
CSASPISNSYNSPLHF
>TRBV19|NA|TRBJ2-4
TGTGCCAGTAGTCCTACCCCCGACAGAACCAAAAACATTCAGTACTTC
CASSPTPDRTKNIQYF
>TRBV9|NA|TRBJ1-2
TGTGCCAGCAGCGGCCGCGGGGGCGACTATGGCTACACCTTC
CASSGRGGDYGYTF
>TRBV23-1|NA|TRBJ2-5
TGCGCCGATAGCCAGCAGTCACATTATCATTGGACAGAGATTCAAGAGACCCAGTACTTC
CADSQQSHYHWTEIQETQYF
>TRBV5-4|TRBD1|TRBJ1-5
TGTGCCAGCAGCCTAGGGACAGGGAATCAGCCCCAGCATTTT
CASSLGTGNQPQHF
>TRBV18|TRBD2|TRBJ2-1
TGTGCCAGCTCACCCCGCGTGACTAGCGGGGGATACAATGAGCAGTTCTTC
CASSPRVTSGGYNEQFF
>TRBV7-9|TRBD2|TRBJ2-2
TGTGCCAGCCCCCGGACTAGCGGGGTTAACACCGGGGAGCTGTTTTTT
CASPRTSGVNTGELFF
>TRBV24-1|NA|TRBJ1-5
TGTGCCACCAGTGGGGGGGATCAGCCCCAGCATTTT
CATSGGDQPQHF
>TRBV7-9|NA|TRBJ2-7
TGTGCCAGCAGCCGTGGCAACTCCTACGAGCAGTACTTC
CASSRGNSYEQYF
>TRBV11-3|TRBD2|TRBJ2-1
TGTGCCAGCAGCTTCGGGGGGTACAATGAGCAGTTCTTC
CASSFGGYNEQFF
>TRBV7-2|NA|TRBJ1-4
TGTGCCAGCAGCCCAAGGCAGGGGACTAATGAAAAACTGTTTTTT
CASSPRQGTNEKLFF
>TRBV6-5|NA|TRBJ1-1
TGTGCCAGCAGTTACTCGAGGGTTGGCACTGAAGCTTTCTTT
CASSYSRVGTEAFF
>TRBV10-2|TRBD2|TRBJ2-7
TGCGCCAGCAGTCCGGGGGGGTTAATGGGTACCTCCTACGAGCAGTACTTC
CASSPGGLMGTSYEQYF
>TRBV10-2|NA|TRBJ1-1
TGCGCCAGCACCCTCGACCACAGGGATGGGGACACTGAAGCTTTCTTT
CASTLDHRDGDTEAFF
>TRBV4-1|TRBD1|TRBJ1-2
TGCGCCAGCAGCCAATTCCCGACAGGGGGCTATGGCTACACCTTC
CASSQFPTGGYGYTF
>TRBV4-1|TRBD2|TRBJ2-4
TGCGCCAGCAGCCAAGTGGGGACTAGGAGTGCTAACATTCAGTACTTC
CASSQVGTRSANIQYF
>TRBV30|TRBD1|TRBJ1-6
TGTGCCTGGAGGCCCCTTGACAGGGGTTCTTCACCCCTCCACTTT
CAWRPLDRGSSPLHF
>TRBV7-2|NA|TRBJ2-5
TGTGCCAGCAGTGGTGGTGGCGGGACGGGGCGGGGCCAGTACTTC
CASSGGGGTGRGQYF
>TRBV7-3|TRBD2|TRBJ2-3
TGTGCCAGCAGCTTTGCTAGCGGGGGGTCAGATACGCAGTATTTT
CASSFASGGSDTQYF
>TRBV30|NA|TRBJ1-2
TGTGCCTGGAGTGTATCAGGGGATAGCTATGGCTACACCTTC
CAWSVSGDSYGYTF